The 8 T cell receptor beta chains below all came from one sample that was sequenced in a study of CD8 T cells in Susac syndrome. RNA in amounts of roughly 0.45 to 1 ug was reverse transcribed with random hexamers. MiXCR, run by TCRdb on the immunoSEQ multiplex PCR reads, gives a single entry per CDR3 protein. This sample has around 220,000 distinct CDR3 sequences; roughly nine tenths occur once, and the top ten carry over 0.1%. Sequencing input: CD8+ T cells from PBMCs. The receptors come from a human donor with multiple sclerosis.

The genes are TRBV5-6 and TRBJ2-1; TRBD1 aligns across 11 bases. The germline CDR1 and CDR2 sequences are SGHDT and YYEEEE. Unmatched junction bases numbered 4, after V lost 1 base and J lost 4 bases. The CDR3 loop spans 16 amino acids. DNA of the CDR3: TGTGCCAGCAGCTTGCCGGGGGACAGGGGGTACAATGAGCAGTTCTTC. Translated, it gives CASSLPGDRGYNEQFF.

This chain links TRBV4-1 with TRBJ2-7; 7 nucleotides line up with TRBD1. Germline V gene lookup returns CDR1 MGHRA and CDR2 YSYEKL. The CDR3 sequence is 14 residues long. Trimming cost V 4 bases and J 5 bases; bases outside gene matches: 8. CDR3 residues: CASSPTGLKHEQYF. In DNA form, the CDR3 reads TGCGCCAGCAGCCCGACAGGGCTGAAGCACGAGCAGTACTTC.

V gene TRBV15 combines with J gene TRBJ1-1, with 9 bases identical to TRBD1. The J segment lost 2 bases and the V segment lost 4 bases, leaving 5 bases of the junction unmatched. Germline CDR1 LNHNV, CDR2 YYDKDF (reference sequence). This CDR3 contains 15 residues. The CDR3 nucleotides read TGTGCCACCAGCAAGGACAGGGGCGTAAACACTGAAGCTTTCTTT. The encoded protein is CATSKDRGVNTEAFF. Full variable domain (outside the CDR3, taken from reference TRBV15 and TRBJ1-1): DAMVIQNPRYQVTQFGKPVTLSCSQTLNHNVMYWYQQKSSQAPKLLFHYYDKDFNNEADTPDNFQSRRPNTSFCFLDIRSPGLGDTAMYLCATSKDRGVNTEAFFGQGTRLTVV.

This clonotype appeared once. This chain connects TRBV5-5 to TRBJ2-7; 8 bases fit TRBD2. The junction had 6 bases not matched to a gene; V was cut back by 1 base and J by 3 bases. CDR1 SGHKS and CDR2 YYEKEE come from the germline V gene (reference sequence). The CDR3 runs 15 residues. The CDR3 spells CASSLNPLAGYEQYF. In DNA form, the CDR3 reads TGTGCCAGCAGCTTGAACCCCCTAGCGGGCTACGAGCAGTACTTC.

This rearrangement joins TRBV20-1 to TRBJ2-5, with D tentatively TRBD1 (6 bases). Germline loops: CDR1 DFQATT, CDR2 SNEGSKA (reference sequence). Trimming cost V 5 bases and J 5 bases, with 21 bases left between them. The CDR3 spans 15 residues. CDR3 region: CSAAPGAQGQETQYF. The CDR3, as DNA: TGCAGTGCTGCCCCCGGGGCCCAGGGGCAGGAGACCCAGTACTTC.

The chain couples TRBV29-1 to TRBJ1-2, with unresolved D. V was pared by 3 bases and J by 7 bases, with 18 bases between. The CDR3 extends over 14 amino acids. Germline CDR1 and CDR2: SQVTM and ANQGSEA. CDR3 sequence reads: CSVDAGRRLGGYTF. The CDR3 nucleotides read TGCAGCGTTGACGCCGGGAGGAGGCTGGGTGGCTACACCTTC. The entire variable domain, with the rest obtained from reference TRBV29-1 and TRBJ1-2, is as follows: SAVISQKPSRDICQRGTSLTIQCQVDSQVTMMFWYRQQPGQSLTLIATANQGSEATYESGFVIDKFPISRPNLTFSTLTVSNMSPEDSSIYLCSVDAGRRLGGYTFGSGTRLTVV.

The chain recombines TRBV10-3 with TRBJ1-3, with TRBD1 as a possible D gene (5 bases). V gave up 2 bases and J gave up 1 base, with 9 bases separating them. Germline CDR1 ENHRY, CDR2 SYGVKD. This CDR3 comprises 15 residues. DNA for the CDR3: TGTGCCATCAGTGAGCCGGGGGTTTCTGGAAACACCATATATTTT. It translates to CAISEPGVSGNTIYF.

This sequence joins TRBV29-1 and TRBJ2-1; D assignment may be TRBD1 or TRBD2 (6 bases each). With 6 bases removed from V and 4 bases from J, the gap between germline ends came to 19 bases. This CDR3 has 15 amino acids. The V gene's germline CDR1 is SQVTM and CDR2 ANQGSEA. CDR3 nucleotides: TGCAGCGTGACTCACCCCGGGGGCGGGTACAATGAGCAGTTCTTC. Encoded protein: CSVTHPGGGYNEQFF.